Each of the 24 T cell receptor beta chains below was sequenced from the same sample in a study of T cell responses to AZD1222 COVID-19 vaccine (dated by TCRdb to about 2021). Library creation used the immunoSEQ multiplex PCR assay. TCRdb re-hosts the immuneACCESS table, in-frame sequences only. Its copies lack some clones; in the studies checked, an unresolved V gene accounts for under half of them, and the cause for the rest is not known. The sample profile shows around 110,000 clones; about 88% of them were found once. The ten largest clonotypes hold 7.5% of the sample. The sample's time point label, in plain terms: baseline before first vaccination. Here the sequenced sample was peripheral blood, taken on day 0 of AZD1222 vaccination. The receptors stem from an adult in good health.

The chain joins TRBV7-3 to TRBJ2-6; D is uncertain. Trimming shortened V by 5 bases and J by 0 bases, and 8 bases separated the two germline ends. CDR1 is SGHTA, CDR2 FQGTGA, per germline. This CDR3 has 15 amino acids. The CDR3 DNA sequence: TGTGCCAGCAGCCTTCTACCCTCTGGGGCCAACGTCCTGACTTTC. Translation gives CASSLLPSGANVLTF. The full variable domain, its missing parts supplied by reference TRBV7-3 and TRBJ2-6, is GAGVSQTPSNKVTEKGKYVELRCDPISGHTALYWYRQSLGQGPEFLIYFQGTGAADDSGLPNDRFFAVRPEGSVSTLKIQRTERGDSAVYLCASSLLPSGANVLTFGAGSRLTVL.

The V gene is TRBV6-4, the J gene TRBJ2-3; a possible D gene is TRBD2 (6 bases). The CDR3 consists of 15 residues. Between the trimmed V and J ends, which lost 3 bases and 1 base, there was a span of 11 bases. Per the germline V gene, CDR1 is MRHNA and CDR2 is SNTAGT. CDR3 loop: CASSERAGRTDTQYF. CDR3 in DNA: TGTGCCAGCAGTGAAAGGGCGGGGCGCACAGATACGCAGTATTTT.

A single count supports this clone. The chain employs TRBV5-1 and TRBJ2-5, with D uncertain. Germline V gene sequence: CDR1 SGHRS, CDR2 YFSETQ. V lost 4 bases, J lost 4 bases, and 23 bases lay in between. The CDR3 totals 17 residues. CDR3 protein: CASSPRVRGSRRETQYF. DNA of the CDR3: TGCGCCAGCAGCCCACGAGTACGAGGAAGCCGGCGAGAGACCCAGTACTTC.

The rearrangement links TRBV4-1 to TRBJ2-3; the D gene could be TRBD1 or TRBD2 (6 bases each). This CDR3 region has 18 residues. The germline V and J ends were trimmed by 2 bases and 2 bases, with 20 bases remaining between them. Per the germline V gene, CDR1 is MGHRA and CDR2 is YSYEKL. The CDR3 region is CASSQYPAGQGPTDTQYF. CDR3 sequence (DNA): TGCGCCAGCAGCCAATATCCAGCGGGTCAGGGGCCCACAGATACGCAGTATTTT.

This chain joins TRBV28 and TRBJ1-5; D is unresolved. There are 14 residues in the CDR3. V was cut by 7 bases and J by 4 bases, with 14 bases left in between. Germline lookup yields CDR1 MDHEN and CDR2 SYDVKM. The CDR3 is CASTYRTVNQPQHF. The DNA for the CDR3 is TGTGCCAGCACCTATAGGACCGTGAATCAGCCCCAGCATTTT.

This clone appeared a few times. The CDR3 sequence is CSVGPGPTREAFF. CDR3 bases: TGCAGCGTGGGTCCGGGTCCCACCCGTGAAGCTTTCTTT. The genes are TRBV29-1 and TRBJ1-1; D unclear. Trimming stripped 6 bases from V and 7 bases from J, with 18 bases between. The length of the CDR3 is 13 residues. Germline CDR1 SQVTM, CDR2 ANQGSEA.

The chain links TRBV2 to TRBJ1-2, with 9 bases lining up with TRBD1. Germline values: CDR1 SNHLY, CDR2 FYNNEI. V dropped 4 bases and J dropped 6; count of bases not matched to a gene: 9. This CDR3 has 15 amino acids. The CDR3 is CASSGGTGRADGYTF. The CDR3 nucleotides read TGTGCCAGCAGTGGGGGGACAGGGAGGGCCGATGGCTACACCTTC.

This chain connects TRBV30 to TRBJ1-2; D might be TRBD1 (6 bases). Trimming shortened V by 0 bases and J by 3 bases, and 11 bases separated the two germline ends. Germline values: CDR1 GTSNPN, CDR2 SVGIG (reference sequence). The CDR3 loop spans 14 amino acids. CDR3 protein: CAWSVQGIDYGYTF. The CDR3 nucleotides read TGTGCCTGGAGTGTACAGGGAATCGACTATGGCTACACCTTC.

The rearrangement joins TRBV25-1 to TRBJ2-7; TRBD1 agrees at 7 bases. In germline, CDR1 is MGHDK, CDR2 SYGVNS. With 7 bases clipped from V and 0 bases from J, the junction kept 3 bases outside the gene matches. The CDR3 is 13 amino acids. The DNA for the CDR3 is TGTGCCAGCACCAGGGACAGCTCCTACGAGCAGTACTTC. It specifies CASTRDSSYEQYF.

The gene calls are TRBV27 and TRBJ2-1, with D unresolved. Trimming stripped 4 bases from V and 0 bases from J, with 4 bases between. CDR3 length: 13 residues. In germline, CDR1 is MNHEY, CDR2 SMNVEV (reference sequence). The DNA for the CDR3 is TGTGCCAGCAGTTCGGCCTCCTACAATGAGCAGTTCTTC. The encoded protein is CASSSASYNEQFF.

The CDR3 protein is CASSLDGSGGYEQYF. The CDR3 coding sequence is TGTGCCAGCAGCTTAGACGGGAGCGGTGGCTACGAGCAGTACTTC. The chain combines TRBV7-3 with TRBJ2-7; D may be TRBD2 (6 bases). The germline gives CDR1 SGHTA, CDR2 FQGTGA. Between the trimmed V and J ends, which lost 2 bases and 3 bases, there was a span of 14 bases. The CDR3 is made up of 15 amino acids. Filled out from reference TRBV7-3 and TRBJ2-7, the complete variable domain reads GAGVSQTPSNKVTEKGKYVELRCDPISGHTALYWYRQSLGQGPEFLIYFQGTGAADDSGLPNDRFFAVRPEGSVSTLKIQRTERGDSAVYLCASSLDGSGGYEQYFGPGTRLTVT.

The chain couples TRBV4-1 to TRBJ2-1, with D unclear. The V end lost 1 base, the J end lost 0 bases, and 7 bases lay between the germline ends. The CDR3 runs 15 residues. CDR1 is MGHRA and CDR2 is YSYEKL in the germline V gene. CDR3 sequence reads: CASSQAESSYNEQFF. For the CDR3, the DNA is TGCGCCAGCAGCCAAGCGGAGAGCTCCTACAATGAGCAGTTCTTC.

The rearrangement uses TRBV15 and TRBJ1-1; D gene uncertain. The germline V and J ends were trimmed by 2 bases and 5 bases, with 9 bases remaining between them. The CDR3 consists of 13 residues. The germline gives CDR1 LNHNV, CDR2 YYDKDF (reference sequence). The CDR3 reads CATSRSRETEAFF. CDR3 bases: TGTGCCACCAGCAGATCCCGGGAGACTGAAGCTTTCTTT. Filled out from reference TRBV15 and TRBJ1-1, the complete variable domain reads DAMVIQNPRYQVTQFGKPVTLSCSQTLNHNVMYWYQQKSSQAPKLLFHYYDKDFNNEADTPDNFQSRRPNTSFCFLDIRSPGLGDTAMYLCATSRSRETEAFFGQGTRLTVV.

V usage is TRBV9 and J usage is TRBJ1-1, with D unclear. The germline V and J ends were trimmed by 0 bases and 2 bases, with 8 bases remaining between them. CDR3 length equals 14 residues. Germline loops: CDR1 SGDLS, CDR2 YYNGEE. The CDR3 DNA reads TGTGCCAGCAGCGTAGAGCGGAGAAACACTGAAGCTTTCTTT. Translated: CASSVERRNTEAFF. The entire variable domain, with the rest obtained from reference TRBV9 and TRBJ1-1, is as follows: DSGVTQTPKHLITATGQRVTLRCSPRSGDLSVYWYQQSLDQGLQFLIQYYNGEERAKGNILERFSAQQFPDLHSELNLSSLELGDSALYFCASSVERRNTEAFFGQGTRLTVV.

CDR3 nucleotide sequence: TGTGCTAGTGGTTTGTTACAGAGTAACACCGGGGAGCTGTTTTTT. Its translation is CASGLLQSNTGELFF. The rearrangement joins TRBV12-5 to TRBJ2-2; the D is unclear. The CDR3 is 15 residues long. V dropped 2 bases and J dropped 2 bases, with 9 bases sitting between them. CDR1 is LGHNT and CDR2 is FRNRAP in the germline V gene.

This clone was seen once. The chain carries TRBV2 and TRBJ2-7; D is perhaps TRBD1 (5 bases). CDR3 length equals 13 residues. The germline gives CDR1 SNHLY, CDR2 FYNNEI. V lost 3 bases to trimming and J lost 2 bases, with 8 bases between them. The CDR3 here is CASSEQGPYEQYF. The DNA of the CDR3 is TGTGCCAGCAGTGAGCAGGGCCCCTACGAGCAGTACTTC. The full variable domain, with the rest looked up from reference TRBV2 and TRBJ2-7, is EPEVTQTPSHQVTQMGQEVILRCVPISNHLYFYWYRQILGQKVEFLVSFYNNEISEKSEIFDDQFSVERPDGSNFTLKIRSTKLEDSAMYFCASSEQGPYEQYFGPGTRLTVT.

The gene calls are TRBV7-2 and TRBJ2-7, with D perhaps TRBD1 (7 bases). This CDR3 is built from 13 residues. Germline lookup yields CDR1 SGHTA and CDR2 FQGNSA. The V end lost 7 bases, the J end lost 7 bases, and 17 bases lay between the germline ends. The DNA for the CDR3 is TGTGCCAGCATCCCATCAGGGGGGTGGGAGCAGTACTTC. Protein product: CASIPSGGWEQYF. Variable domain in full (rest from reference TRBV7-2 and TRBJ2-7): GAGVSQSPSNKVTEKGKDVELRCDPISGHTALYWYRQSLGQGLEFLIYFQGNSAPDKSGLPSDRFSAERTGGSVSTLTIQRTQQEDSAVYLCASIPSGGWEQYFGPGTRLTVT.

The chain recombines TRBV9 with TRBJ2-2; maybe TRBD1 (6 bases). V was cut by 5 bases and J by 0 bases, with 11 bases left in between. From germline, CDR1 is SGDLS and CDR2 YYNGEE. CDR3 size: 15 residues. The CDR3 DNA sequence: TGTGCCAGCAGTGGGGGCACAGCGAACACCGGGGAGCTGTTTTTT. It codes for CASSGGTANTGELFF.

The gene calls are TRBV7-2 and TRBJ1-5, with a tentative D call TRBD1 (5 bases). The CDR3 is 13 residues long. In germline, CDR1 is SGHTA, CDR2 FQGNSA. The V end lost 1 base, the J end lost 7 bases, and 8 bases lay between the germline ends. CDR3 sequence: CASSLGREQPQHF. The CDR3 bases are TGTGCCAGCAGCTTAGGCAGGGAGCAGCCCCAGCATTTT. Looking up the rest from reference TRBV7-2 and TRBJ1-5 gives the full variable domain: GAGVSQSPSNKVTEKGKDVELRCDPISGHTALYWYRQSLGQGLEFLIYFQGNSAPDKSGLPSDRFSAERTGGSVSTLTIQRTQQEDSAVYLCASSLGREQPQHFGDGTRLSIL.

This chain joins TRBV10-3 and TRBJ2-7; D gene uncertain. CDR1 and CDR2 (germline): ENHRY, SYGVKD. The CDR3 consists of 13 residues. V was trimmed by 0 bases and J by 2 bases, leaving 5 bases between them. CDR3 sequence reads: CAISESGPYEQYF. The DNA of the CDR3 is TGTGCCATCAGTGAGTCTGGTCCCTACGAGCAGTACTTC.

The chain is built from TRBV30 and TRBJ1-4; D unclear. The germline V gene has CDR1 GTSNPN and CDR2 SVGIG (reference sequence). The CDR3 is 14 amino acids. V was trimmed by 3 bases and J by 6 bases, leaving 14 bases between them. This chain's CDR3 is CAWRGWGGYEKLFF. CDR3 DNA sequence: TGTGCCTGGAGAGGATGGGGAGGCTATGAAAAACTGTTTTTT.

The chain recombines TRBV7-3 with TRBJ2-5; no definite D call. From germline, CDR1 is SGHTA and CDR2 FQGTGA. The CDR3 has 13 residues. The germline V and J ends were trimmed by 3 bases and 0 bases, with 5 bases remaining between them. CDR3 region: CASSLGYQETQYF. CDR3 sequence (DNA): TGTGCCAGCAGCTTGGGCTACCAAGAGACCCAGTACTTC.

This sequence joins TRBV4-2 and TRBJ2-1, with D possibly being TRBD2 (6 bases). The CDR3 runs 16 residues. Between the trimmed V and J ends, which lost 1 base and 0 bases, there was a span of 10 bases. Per the germline V gene, CDR1 is LGHNA and CDR2 is YNFKEQ. CDR3 nucleotides: TGTGCCAGCAGCCAAGGAGGACTAAGCTCCTACAATGAGCAGTTCTTC. Its protein product is CASSQGGLSSYNEQFF.

The chain links TRBV9 to TRBJ2-7; D is perhaps TRBD2 (6 bases). The germline gives CDR1 SGDLS, CDR2 YYNGEE. The V gene lost 0 bases and the J gene lost 4 bases, with 14 bases spanning the gap. The CDR3 loop spans 15 amino acids. CDR3 amino acids: CASSVGTTRGYEQYF. In DNA, the CDR3 is TGTGCCAGCAGCGTAGGGACTACCCGGGGGTACGAGCAGTACTTC.